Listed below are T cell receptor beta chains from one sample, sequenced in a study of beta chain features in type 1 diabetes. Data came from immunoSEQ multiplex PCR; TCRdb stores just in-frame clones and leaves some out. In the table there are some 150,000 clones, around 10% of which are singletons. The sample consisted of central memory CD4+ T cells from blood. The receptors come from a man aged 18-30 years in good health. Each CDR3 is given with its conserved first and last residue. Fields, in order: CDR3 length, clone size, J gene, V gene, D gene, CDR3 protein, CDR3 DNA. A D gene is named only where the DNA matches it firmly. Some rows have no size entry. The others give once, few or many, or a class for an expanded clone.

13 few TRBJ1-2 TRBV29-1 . CSFEGYRTYGYTF TGCAGCTTTGAAGGGTACAGGACCTATGGCTACACCTTC
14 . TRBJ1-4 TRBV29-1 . CSVDTDLGGEKLFF TGCAGCGTTGACACTGACTTAGGAGGGGAAAAACTGTTTTTT
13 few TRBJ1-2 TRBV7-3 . CASSRAAGYGYTF TGTGCCAGCAGCCGGGCGGCAGGCTATGGCTACACCTTC
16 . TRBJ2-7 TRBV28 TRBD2 CASSVLGSGVSYEQYF TGTGCCAGCAGTGTATTAGGTAGCGGGGTCTCCTACGAGCAGTACTTC
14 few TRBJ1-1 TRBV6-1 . CASSGGPANTEAFF TGTGCCAGCAGTGGGGGACCGGCGAACACTGAAGCTTTCTTT
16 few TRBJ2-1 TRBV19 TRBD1 CASSPRQGDSYNEQFF TGTGCCAGTAGTCCACGACAGGGCGACTCCTACAATGAGCAGTTCTTC
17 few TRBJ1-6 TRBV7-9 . CASSQGLRISYNSPLHF TGCGCCAGCAGCCAAGGGCTGCGGATCTCCTATAATTCACCCCTCCACTTT
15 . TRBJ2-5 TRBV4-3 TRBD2 CASSRVSGVDETQYF TGCGCCAGCAGCCGCGTTAGCGGGGTGGACGAGACCCAGTACTTC
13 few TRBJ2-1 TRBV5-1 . CASSGYRDNEQFF TGCGCCAGCAGCGGTTACAGGGATAATGAGCAGTTCTTC
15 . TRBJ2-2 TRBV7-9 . CASSLFLGNTGELFF TGTGCCAGCAGCTTATTCTTAGGGAACACCGGGGAGCTGTTTTTT
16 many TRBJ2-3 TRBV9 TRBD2 CASSASGGVWSDTQYF TGTGCCAGCAGCGCTAGCGGGGGGGTTTGGTCAGATACGCAGTATTTT
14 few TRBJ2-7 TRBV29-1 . CSVGGTESSYEQYF TGCAGCGTCGGCGGGACGGAGAGCTCCTACGAGCAGTACTTC
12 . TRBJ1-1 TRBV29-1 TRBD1 CSGLGTDTEAFF TGCAGCGGCCTCGGGACAGACACTGAAGCTTTCTTT
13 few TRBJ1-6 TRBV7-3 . CASSLQGNSPLHF TGTGCCAGCAGCTTGCAAGGGAATTCACCCCTCCACTTT
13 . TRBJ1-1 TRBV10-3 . CAITSQVNTEAFF TGTGCCATCACCTCCCAGGTGAACACTGAAGCTTTCTTT
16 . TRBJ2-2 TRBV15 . CATSRDQSWATGELFF TGTGCCACCAGCAGAGACCAATCATGGGCCACCGGGGAGCTGTTTTTT
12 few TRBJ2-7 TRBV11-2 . CASSLKLYEQYF TGTGCCAGCAGCTTAAAGTTGTACGAGCAGTACTTC
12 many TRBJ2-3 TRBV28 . CASSGNADTQYF TGTGCCAGCAGTGGGAATGCAGATACGCAGTATTTT
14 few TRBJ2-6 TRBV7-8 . CASSSGSGANVLTF TGTGCCAGCAGCTCCGGTTCTGGGGCCAACGTCCTGACTTTC
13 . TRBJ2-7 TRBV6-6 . CASRVVSLYEQYF TGTGCCAGCAGGGTAGTGAGCCTCTACGAGCAGTACTTC
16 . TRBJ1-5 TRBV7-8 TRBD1 CASSSPGQGRNQPQHF TGTGCCAGCAGCTCCCCCGGACAGGGGAGAAATCAGCCCCAGCATTTT
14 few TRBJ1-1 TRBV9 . CASSATGMNTEAFF TGTGCCAGCAGCGCTACAGGAATGAACACTGAAGCTTTCTTT
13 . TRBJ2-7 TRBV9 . CASSVGPSYEQYF TGTGCCAGCAGCGTCGGACCGAGCTACGAGCAGTACTTC
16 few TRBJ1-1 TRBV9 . CASSVEARGRGTEAFF TGTGCCAGCAGCGTAGAAGCCCGGGGGCGCGGCACTGAAGCTTTCTTT
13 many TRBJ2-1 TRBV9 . CASNQWADNEQFF TGTGCCAGCAATCAATGGGCAGACAATGAGCAGTTCTTC
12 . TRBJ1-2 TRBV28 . CASSLGKRGYTF TGTGCCAGCAGTTTGGGTAAACGGGGCTACACCTTC
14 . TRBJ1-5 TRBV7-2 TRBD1 CASSPDRGNQPQHF TGTGCCAGCAGCCCCGACAGGGGTAATCAGCCCCAGCATTTT
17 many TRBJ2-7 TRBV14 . CASSPLGRSLNTYEQYF TGTGCCAGCAGCCCCCTAGGCCGCAGCCTGAATACCTACGAGCAGTACTTC
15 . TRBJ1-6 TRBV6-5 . CASSYGQEYNSPLHF TGTGCCAGCAGTTACGGCCAGGAATATAATTCACCCCTCCACTTT
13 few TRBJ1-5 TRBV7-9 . CASSQDRGQPQHF TGTGCCAGCAGTCAAGACCGGGGACAGCCCCAGCATTTT
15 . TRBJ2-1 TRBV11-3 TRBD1 CASSPGTGEHNEQFF TGTGCCAGCAGCCCCGGGACAGGGGAACACAATGAGCAGTTCTTC
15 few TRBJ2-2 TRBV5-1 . CASSVMAANTGELFF TGCGCCAGCAGCGTTATGGCGGCGAACACCGGGGAGCTGTTTTTT
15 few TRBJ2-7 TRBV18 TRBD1 CASSPRQGHSYEQYF TGTGCCAGCTCACCACGACAGGGGCACTCCTACGAGCAGTACTTC
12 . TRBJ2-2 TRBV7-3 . CASSSNTGELFF TGTGCCAGCAGCTCGAACACCGGGGAGCTGTTTTTT
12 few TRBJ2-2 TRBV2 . CASSDNTGELFF TGTGCCAGCAGTGACAACACCGGGGAGCTGTTTTTT
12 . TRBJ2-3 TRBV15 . CATSRLGDTQYF TGTGCCACCAGCCGGCTGGGGGATACGCAGTATTTT
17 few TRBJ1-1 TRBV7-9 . CASSLIATWGMNTEAFF TGTGCCAGCAGCCTTATTGCAACGTGGGGGATGAACACTGAAGCTTTCTTT
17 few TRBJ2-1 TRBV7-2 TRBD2 CASSSIPGLLVYNEQFF TGTGCCAGCAGCTCGATTCCGGGACTACTCGTGTACAATGAGCAGTTCTTC
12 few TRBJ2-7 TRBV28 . CASSLPRREQYF TGTGCCAGCAGTTTACCCCGCAGGGAGCAGTACTTC
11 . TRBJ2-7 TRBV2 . CASNSGYEQYF TGTGCCAGCAATAGCGGATACGAGCAGTACTTC
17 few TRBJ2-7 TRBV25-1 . CASSELESGYSSYEQYF TGTGCCAGCAGTGAACTTGAAAGCGGGTACAGCTCCTACGAGCAGTACTTC
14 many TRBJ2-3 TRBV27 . CATKGLKGIPTQYF TGTGCCACCAAGGGCCTGAAGGGTATCCCTACGCAGTATTTT
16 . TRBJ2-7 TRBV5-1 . CASSLGTWQGAYEQYF TGCGCCAGCAGCTTGGGTACCTGGCAGGGTGCCTACGAGCAGTACTTC
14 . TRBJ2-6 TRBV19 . CASSKTGRVNVLTF TGTGCCAGTAGTAAGACAGGGAGGGTCAACGTCCTGACTTTC
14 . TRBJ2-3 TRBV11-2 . CASSFRRRGDTQYF TGTGCCAGCAGCTTCCGACGACGGGGGGATACGCAGTATTTT
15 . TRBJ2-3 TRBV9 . CASSVGNSGSDTQYF TGTGCCAGCAGCGTAGGAAATTCGGGCTCAGATACGCAGTATTTT
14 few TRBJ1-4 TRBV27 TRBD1 CASSGTGVGEKLFF TGTGCCAGCAGCGGGACAGGGGTTGGAGAAAAACTGTTTTTT
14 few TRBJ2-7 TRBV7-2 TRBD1 CASSLRQGASEQYF TGTGCCAGCAGCTTGCGGCAGGGGGCCAGCGAGCAGTACTTC
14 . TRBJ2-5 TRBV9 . CASSVGGRLETQYF TGTGCCAGCAGCGTAGGTGGCAGACTAGAGACCCAGTACTTC
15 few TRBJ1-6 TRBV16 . CASSQGRPYNSPLHF TGTGCCAGCAGCCAGGGGCGACCTTATAATTCACCCCTCCACTTT
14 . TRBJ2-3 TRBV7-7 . CASSFQGREDTQYF TGTGCTAGCAGCTTCCAAGGCCGAGAGGATACGCAGTATTTT
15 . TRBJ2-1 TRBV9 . CASSLGRGERGEQFF TGTGCCAGCAGCCTCGGGCGGGGAGAGCGAGGAGAGCAGTTCTTC
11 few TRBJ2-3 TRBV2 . CASRTTDTQYF TGTGCCAGCAGGACAACAGATACGCAGTATTTT
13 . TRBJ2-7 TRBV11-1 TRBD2 CASSQLAGEEQYF TGTGCCAGCAGCCAACTAGCGGGAGAAGAGCAGTACTTC
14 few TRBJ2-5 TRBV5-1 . CASSLYGGGETQYF TGTGCCAGCAGCTTGTATGGGGGCGGCGAGACCCAGTACTTC
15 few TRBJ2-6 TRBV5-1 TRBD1 CASSHQGAGANVLTF TGCGCCAGCAGCCATCAGGGGGCTGGGGCCAACGTCCTGACTTTC
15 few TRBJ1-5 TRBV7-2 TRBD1 CASSRMTGTNQPQHF TGTGCCAGCAGCCGAATGACAGGGACCAATCAGCCCCAGCATTTT
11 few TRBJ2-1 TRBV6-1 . CASSLSNEQFF TGTGCCAGCAGTTTAAGCAATGAGCAGTTCTTC
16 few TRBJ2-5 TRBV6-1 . CASSDWNRGAKETQYF TGTGCCAGCAGTGACTGGAACCGAGGGGCCAAAGAGACCCAGTACTTC